This T cell receptor beta chain was found in a study of blood T cells in healthy people across ages. A second roughly 6 to 11 cycle PCR used barcoded and J-beta primers. The template-switch adaptor was a 5' adaptor with 12 random nucleotides. It tagged each cDNA molecule. TCRdb re-derived calls from the 5' RACE reads in MiXCR, one entry per CDR3 protein. The sample includes hundreds of thousands of distinct CDR3 sequences, more than 55% of them seen just once. This clonotype was found many times. The clonotype originates from a middle-aged man in good health. Source material: blood.

The chain's CDR3 is CASSSQGTGELFF. Written as DNA, the CDR3 is TGTGCCAGCAGCTCACAGGGCACCGGGGAGCTGTTTTTT. The J gene is TRBJ2-2, the V gene TRBV7-2; possibly TRBD1 for D (6 bases). The V end was cut by 4 bases, the J end by 4 bases, with 7 bases between. Germline loops: CDR1 SGHTA, CDR2 FQGNSA. This CDR3 has 13 amino acids. Using reference TRBV7-2 and TRBJ2-2 for the parts outside the CDR3, the full variable domain is GAGVSQSPSNKVTEKGKDVELRCDPISGHTALYWYRQSLGQGLEFLIYFQGNSAPDKSGLPSDRFSAERTGGSVSTLTIQRTQQEDSAVYLCASSSQGTGELFFGEGSRLTVL.